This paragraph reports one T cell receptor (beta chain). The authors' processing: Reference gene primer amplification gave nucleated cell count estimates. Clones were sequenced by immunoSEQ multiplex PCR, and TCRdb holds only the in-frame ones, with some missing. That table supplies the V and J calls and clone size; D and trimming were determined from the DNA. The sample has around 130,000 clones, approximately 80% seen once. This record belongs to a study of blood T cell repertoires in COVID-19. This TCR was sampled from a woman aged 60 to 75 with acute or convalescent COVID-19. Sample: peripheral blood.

The CDR3 DNA reads as TGCGCCAGCAGTCAATCTCCGTTCCAAGAGACCCAGTACTTC. As protein: CASSQSPFQETQYF. The rearrangement uses TRBV23-1 and TRBJ2-5; no reliable D call. TRBV23-1 falls under the ORF class, with uncertain function. V dropped 0 bases and J dropped 1 base, with 6 bases sitting between them. This CDR3 contains 14 residues.